This T cell receptor (beta chain) was sequenced during a study of T cell changes during pregnancy in multiple sclerosis (dated by TCRdb to between 2018 and 2020). Some background on the complete study: The study examined how the T cell repertoire changed over the course of pregnancy in women with multiple sclerosis.

The junction carries 9 bases between V and J, which are trimmed by 0 bases and 6 bases respectively. Per the germline V gene, MNHEY is the CDR1 and SVGAGI is the CDR2. The CDR3 sequence holds 13 residues, the cysteine and phenylalanine included. Just the 39-base CDR3 DNA is kept, in frame starting at base 1. This clone occurred once. What antigen it recognizes has not been identified. Per-base quality was not reported, and no clone a single base away is much larger than it. The method behind the library was the immunoSEQ multiplex PCR assay. This is the immuneACCESS table as TCRdb keeps it, with only in-frame sequences that have V and J called. A part of the clones is gone; compared with another copy, unresolved V genes explain less than half, and the rest is unexplained. The sample table holds about 34,000 clones, of which just over 90% were seen once. The ten largest clones represent 12% of the sample.

The specimen was CD8+ T cells from peripheral blood mononuclear cells, collected in the first trimester of pregnancy. The TCR comes from a female donor with multiple sclerosis, enrolled in a pregnancy study. This chain is built from TRBV6-5 and TRBJ2-7; TRBD2 is a possible D gene, resting on 5 matching bases. The bases are TGTGCCAGCAGTTACTCGAGGGCCTCCGAGCAGTACTTC. It codes for CASSYSRASEQYF.